The 32 T cell receptor beta chains below all came from one sample that was sequenced in a study of control samples from healthy donors and cancer patients. The table came from immunoSEQ multiplex PCR; TCRdb's copy has only in-frame clones and leaves some out. This sample has tens of thousands of clones, with 94% found just once. Sequenced: blood. The receptors were sampled from a man aged 25-40 years in good health.

The genes are TRBV14 and TRBJ1-1; the match to TRBD1 covers 11 bases. Per germline, CDR1 SGHDN and CDR2 FVKESK. Unmatched junction bases numbered 5, after V lost 0 bases and J lost 11 bases. The CDR3 loop spans 14 amino acids. CDR3 sequence: CASSQDRTGGWAFF. The DNA for the CDR3 is TGTGCCAGCAGCCAAGATCGGACAGGGGGCTGGGCTTTCTTT.

The chain has TRBV27 and TRBJ1-5, with TRBD1 as a possible D gene (5 bases). V lost 2 bases and J lost 5, with 16 bases in between. CDR1 is MNHEY and CDR2 is SMNVEV in the germline V gene (reference sequence). This CDR3 is built from 16 residues. The CDR3 nucleotides read TGTGCCAGCAGTTTACGACTTCGCAGGGAGGATCAGCCCCAGCATTTT. It is translated as CASSLRLRREDQPQHF.

The chain's CDR3 is CAISQANTEAFF. In DNA form, the CDR3 reads TGTGCCATCAGTCAGGCGAACACTGAAGCTTTCTTT. The J gene is TRBJ1-1, the V gene TRBV10-3; D not resolved. V shed 5 bases and J shed 1 base, with 5 bases lying between them. The CDR3 spans 12 residues. CDR1 is ENHRY and CDR2 is SYGVKD in the germline V gene.

V usage is TRBV28 and J usage is TRBJ1-5, with D unresolved. CDR1 is MDHEN and CDR2 is SYDVKM in the germline V gene. This CDR3 comprises 12 residues. Trimming removed 8 bases from V and 8 bases from J, with 13 bases in between. The CDR3 DNA sequence: TGTGCCAGCTTAAAGCCGAGGAAGCCCCAGCATTTT. Encoded protein: CASLKPRKPQHF.

The DNA of the CDR3 is TGCGCCAGCAGCCAGGGAGACAGGGCAGAGGGCTACACCTTC. This codes for CASSQGDRAEGYTF. The V call is TRBV4-1, the J call TRBJ1-2; 7 bases align to TRBD1. CDR1 and CDR2 (germline): MGHRA, YSYEKL. The CDR3 spans 14 residues. With 3 bases clipped from V and 8 bases from J, the junction kept 9 bases outside the gene matches.

The chain joins TRBV3-1 (or the pseudogene TRBV3-2) to TRBJ2-5, with D perhaps TRBD1 or TRBD2 (6 bases each). This CDR3 region has 15 residues. Germline V CDR1 and CDR2: LGHDT, YNNKEL (reference sequence). V shed 5 bases and J shed 4 bases, with 17 bases lying between them. CDR3 nucleotide sequence: TGTGCCAGCAGCACGGGGGCAAGGAGGTCAGAGACCCAGTACTTC. It yields the protein CASSTGARRSETQYF.

The chain links TRBV5-1 to TRBJ1-5; no definite D call. V shed 4 bases and J shed 4 bases, with 12 bases lying between them. CDR3 length: 14 amino acids. Germline CDR1 reads SGHRS; CDR2 reads YFSETQ. The CDR3 loop is CASSPVAGNQPQHF. The CDR3 DNA sequence: TGCGCCAGCAGCCCAGTAGCTGGAAATCAGCCCCAGCATTTT. The complete variable domain, with remaining parts taken from reference TRBV5-1 and TRBJ1-5, reads KAGVTQTPRYLIKTRGQQVTLSCSPISGHRSVSWYQQTPGQGLQFLFEYFSETQRNKGNFPGRFSGRQFSNSRSEMNVSTLELGDSALYLCASSPVAGNQPQHFGDGTRLSIL.

The chain is built from TRBV18 and TRBJ1-2, with 9 bases matching TRBD1. V lost 3 bases and J lost 0; bases outside the gene matches: 8. Germline CDR1 is KGHSH and CDR2 is LQKENI. The CDR3 has 17 residues. The CDR3 is CASSPGGQGPSNYGYTF. DNA for the CDR3: TGTGCCAGCTCACCTGGGGGACAGGGACCTTCTAACTATGGCTACACCTTC.

This sequence joins TRBV27 and TRBJ2-1, with 9 nucleotides matching TRBD1. J was trimmed by 2 bases and V by 8 bases; bases with no gene match: 7. In germline, CDR1 is MNHEY, CDR2 SMNVEV (reference sequence). The CDR3 has 15 amino acids. The CDR3 spells CASRLGTGTYNEQFF. In DNA, the CDR3 is TGTGCCAGCCGACTCGGGACAGGGACCTACAATGAGCAGTTCTTC.

The chain carries TRBV24-1 and TRBJ1-2, with TRBD1 identical over 9 bases. This CDR3 is built from 16 residues. V gave up 10 bases and J gave up 4 bases; unmatched junction bases: 15. Germline V CDR1 and CDR2: KGHDR, SFDVKD. The chain's CDR3 is CATATGQGGGSYGYTF. Written as DNA, the CDR3 is TGTGCCACGGCGACGGGACAGGGAGGGGGTTCCTATGGCTACACCTTC.

This chain uses TRBV11-1 with TRBJ2-7, with D possibly being TRBD2 (6 bases). Germline CDR1 and CDR2: SGHAT and FQDESV (reference sequence). CDR3 length: 16 residues. V was trimmed by 1 base and J by 0 bases, leaving 13 bases between them. CDR3 coding DNA: TGTGCCAGCAGCTTAGTCGGCGCGGGGAACTCCTACGAGCAGTACTTC. Translated: CASSLVGAGNSYEQYF.

This clone occurred once. The chain has TRBV7-2 and TRBJ2-2; unclear D gene. The V and J ends lost 4 bases and 4 bases respectively, with 10 bases between them. The CDR3 totals 14 residues. Germline V gene data show CDR1 as SGHTA and CDR2 as FQGNSA. The CDR3 sequence: CASSSLLRTGELFF. The CDR3 region has the DNA TGTGCCAGCAGCTCCCTGCTCCGCACCGGGGAGCTGTTTTTT.

Only one count was recorded for this clone. V usage is TRBV11-2 and J usage is TRBJ1-6; 10 bases are a match to TRBD1. Germline V CDR1 and CDR2: SGHAT, FQNNGV. The CDR3 consists of 16 residues. Trimming at V came to 6 bases and at J to 11 bases, leaving 13 bases not matched to a gene. CDR3 DNA: TGTGCCAGCAGGGTCCCGGGACAGGGGCGAGAGACACCCCTCCACTTT. Its translation: CASRVPGQGRETPLHF.

This clone is a singleton in its sample. The V call is TRBV30, the J call TRBJ2-2; 7 bases align to TRBD2. V shed 2 bases, J shed 4 bases, and the junction held 7 bases outside the gene matches. This CDR3 has 15 amino acids. Germline values: CDR1 GTSNPN, CDR2 SVGIG (reference sequence). CDR3 amino acids: CAWSLSGKGTGELFF. As DNA, the CDR3 is TGTGCCTGGAGTCTGAGCGGGAAAGGCACCGGGGAGCTGTTTTTT.

The rearrangement joins TRBV15 to TRBJ1-1; no firm D call. V lost 7 bases to trimming and J lost 1 base, with 10 bases between them. Germline lookup yields CDR1 LNHNV and CDR2 YYDKDF (reference sequence). The CDR3 runs to 13 residues. The CDR3 DNA is TGTGCCACCACAGGACGGAAGAACACTGAAGCTTTCTTT. It specifies CATTGRKNTEAFF.

V gene TRBV7-3 combines with J gene TRBJ2-3, with 7 bases that match TRBD2. The CDR3 is 14 amino acids. V dropped 6 bases and J dropped 1; count of bases not matched to a gene: 4. Germline CDR1 reads SGHTA; CDR2 reads FQGTGA. As DNA, the CDR3 is TGTGCCAGCAGTCCTAGCGGTGGCACAGATACGCAGTATTTT. Translated: CASSPSGGTDTQYF. Using reference TRBV7-3 and TRBJ2-3 for the parts outside the CDR3, the full variable domain is GAGVSQTPSNKVTEKGKYVELRCDPISGHTALYWYRQSLGQGPEFLIYFQGTGAADDSGLPNDRFFAVRPEGSVSTLKIQRTERGDSAVYLCASSPSGGTDTQYFGPGTRLTVL.

The rearrangement uses TRBV3-1 (or the pseudogene TRBV3-2) and TRBJ2-3; D is unclear. V was cut by 3 bases and J by 5 bases, with 9 bases left in between. This CDR3 has 13 residues. Germline values: CDR1 LGHDT, CDR2 YNNKEL (reference sequence). CDR3 bases: TGTGCCAGCAGCCAGGAAACTCGAGATACGCAGTATTTT. Protein sequence: CASSQETRDTQYF.

The genes are TRBV12-3 or TRBV12-4 and TRBJ2-5; the D call may be TRBD1 or TRBD2 (5 bases each). The CDR3 loop spans 12 amino acids. Deletions cut 8 bases from V and 4 bases from J, with 11 bases between. The CDR3 region has the DNA TGTGCCAGCCGCCGGGGCGGAGAGACCCAGTACTTC. Encoded protein: CASRRGGETQYF.

The chain uses TRBV30 and TRBJ1-1; 7 nucleotides agree with TRBD1. Germline lookup yields CDR1 GTSNPN and CDR2 SVGIG (reference sequence). This CDR3 is 13 amino acids long. CDR3 DNA sequence: TGTTGTTTGTCGGGACAGTTGAACACTGAAGCTTTCTTT. Its translation: CCLSGQLNTEAFF.

The rearrangement links TRBV19 to TRBJ1-2; D not resolved. The V gene's germline CDR1 is LNHDA and CDR2 SQIVND (reference sequence). V lost 7 bases and J lost 7, with 13 bases in between. This CDR3 comprises 12 residues. The CDR3 nucleotides read TGTGCCAGTACCCCTGGGGAGGGTGGCTACACCTTC. This encodes CASTPGEGGYTF.

The chain links TRBV7-3 to TRBJ2-1, with 7 nucleotides matching TRBD1. V gave up 5 bases and J gave up 5 bases; unmatched junction bases: 9. This CDR3 has 15 amino acids. CDR1 is SGHTA, CDR2 FQGTGA, per germline. CDR3 nucleotide sequence: TGTGCCAGCAGCCCCTCCGGGACAGCTAACAATGAGCAGTTCTTC. This gives the protein CASSPSGTANNEQFF.

The rearrangement links TRBV11-2 to TRBJ1-1; D might be TRBD1 (5 bases). CDR3 length equals 14 residues. V was trimmed by 4 bases and J by 5 bases, leaving 14 bases between them. Germline V gene data show CDR1 as SGHAT and CDR2 as FQNNGV. CDR3 amino acids: CASSYPGGITEAFF. The CDR3 nucleotides read TGTGCCAGCAGCTACCCCGGGGGGATTACTGAAGCTTTCTTT.

V and J are TRBV7-9 and TRBJ1-6, with D possibly matching TRBD1 (6 bases). Germline lookup yields CDR1 SEHNR and CDR2 FQNEAQ (reference sequence). There are 16 residues in the CDR3. V lost 5 bases to trimming and J lost 6 bases, with 17 bases between them. As DNA, the CDR3 is TGTGCCAGCAGCCCCCCGGGGGGGGCTGGTAATTCACCCCTCCACTTT. Its protein is CASSPPGGAGNSPLHF.

The table lists this clone with a count of one. V usage is TRBV28 and J usage is TRBJ1-6; a weak D match, TRBD1 (5 bases). The CDR3 runs 15 residues. Trimming cost V 2 bases and J 4 bases, with 9 bases left between them. Germline V gene sequence: CDR1 MDHEN, CDR2 SYDVKM. Here the CDR3 DNA reads TGTGCCAGCAGTTTAGACCGGGGGTATAATTCACCCCTCCACTTT. Residues: CASSLDRGYNSPLHF.

This sequence joins TRBV5-1 and TRBJ2-7; 13 bases agree with TRBD2. This CDR3 region has 15 residues. Unmatched junction bases numbered 3, after V lost 4 bases and J lost 2 bases. Germline CDR1 is SGHRS and CDR2 is YFSETQ. CDR3 nucleotide sequence: TGCGCCAGCAGCGAGGGACTAGCGGGACCCTACGAGCAGTACTTC. Its protein is CASSEGLAGPYEQYF.

The chain uses TRBV6-5 and TRBJ2-7; TRBD2 matches at 13 bases. Per germline, CDR1 MNHEY and CDR2 SVGAGI. The ends lost 6 bases at V and 4 bases at J; junction bases unmatched: 6. CDR3 length equals 15 residues. In nucleotides, the CDR3 is TGTGCCAGCAGACCTGGGACTAGCGGGATTTACGAGCAGTACTTC. Translating gives CASRPGTSGIYEQYF.

The chain combines TRBV5-6 with TRBJ1-5; D gene unclear. The length of the CDR3 is 14 residues. V lost 4 bases, J lost 1 base, and 9 bases lay in between. Germline V CDR1 and CDR2: SGHDT, YYEEEE. The CDR3 region has the DNA TGTGCCAGCAGCGGCCGTGGCAGCAATCAGCCCCAGCATTTT. Amino acids: CASSGRGSNQPQHF. Filled out from reference TRBV5-6 and TRBJ1-5, the complete variable domain reads DAGVTQSPTHLIKTRGQQVTLRCSPKSGHDTVSWYQQALGQGPQFIFQYYEEEERQRGNFPDRFSGHQFPNYSSELNVNALLLGDSALYLCASSGRGSNQPQHFGDGTRLSIL.

The chain joins TRBV2 to TRBJ1-6; maybe TRBD1 (6 bases). The CDR3 contains 15 residues. Germline V gene sequence: CDR1 SNHLY, CDR2 FYNNEI. V was shortened by 7 bases and J by 9 bases, with 19 bases between the two germline ends. The DNA for the CDR3 is TGTGCCAGCAAGTCCTCGGGGGGCTCGAGTTCACCCCTCCACTTT. It translates to CASKSSGGSSSPLHF.

This clone is a singleton in its sample. The chain has TRBV6-2 or TRBV6-3 and TRBJ2-1; D is tentatively TRBD1 or TRBD2 (5 bases each). V gave up 2 bases and J gave up 8 bases, with 22 bases separating them. The CDR3 is 17 amino acids. The germline gives CDR1 MNHEY, CDR2 SVGEGT. The CDR3 nucleotides are TGTGCCAGCAGTTACAATTCCATGGAGGCAGGGTCGTATGAGCAGTTCTTC. Residues: CASSYNSMEAGSYEQFF.

The CDR3 nucleotides are TGTGCCAGTAGTACCCAGAACATGAACACTGAAGCTTTCTTT. It codes for CASSTQNMNTEAFF. The chain uses TRBV19 and TRBJ1-1, with D hard to call. The V and J ends lost 4 bases and 0 bases respectively, with 9 bases between them. Germline values: CDR1 LNHDA, CDR2 SQIVND (reference sequence). The CDR3 totals 14 residues.

This CDR3 is CASSQELAGGGEQYF. The DNA of the CDR3 is TGTGCCAGCAGCCAAGAACTAGCGGGAGGAGGGGAGCAGTACTTC. The chain joins TRBV3-1 (or the pseudogene TRBV3-2) to TRBJ2-7; 12 bases fit TRBD2. Germline-derived CDR1 and CDR2 are LGHDT and YNNKEL (reference sequence). This CDR3 has 15 amino acids. V was clipped by 0 bases and J by 7 bases; unmatched bases: 4.

The chain combines TRBV7-3 with TRBJ2-3; 9 bases match TRBD1. CDR3 length: 17 amino acids. The trim removed 1 base at V and 2 bases at J, leaving 7 bases unmatched. Germline-derived CDR1 and CDR2 are SGHTA and FQGTGA. CDR3 sequence (DNA): TGTGCCAGCAGCTTAATGGGACAGGGACTTTTCACAGATACGCAGTATTTT. Residues: CASSLMGQGLFTDTQYF.